These T cell receptor beta chains were read from a single sample in a study of blood T cell repertoires in COVID-19. The protocol was immunoSEQ multiplex PCR, while the TCRdb copy is restricted to in-frame clones and leaves out a portion. The sample yields tens of thousands of clones, 89% seen once. The source material was peripheral blood. The receptors stem from a woman aged 50 to 65 with active COVID-19. CDR3s include the opening cysteine and the closing phenylalanine or tryptophan. The D gene is left open where the match is weak. Clone size is not always given. Where it is, it says once, few, many or a class for expanded clones.

CDR3nt: TGTGCCAGCACCTCGACCGAAGTCGACAGGGGTCATCAGCCCCAGCATTTT
CDR3aa: CASTSTEVDRGHQPQHF
abundance: NA
j_gene: TRBJ1-5
v_gene: TRBV7-9
d_gene: TRBD1

CDR3nt: TGCGCCAGCAGCCAAGGGGGCACGAGGGAGGCAGGCTATGGCTACACCTTC
CDR3aa: CASSQGGTREAGYGYTF
abundance: NA
j_gene: TRBJ1-2
v_gene: TRBV4-1
d_gene: NA

CDR3nt: TGTGCCAGCAGCTTCGGCGGGGGCGACTATGGCTACACCTTC
CDR3aa: CASSFGGGDYGYTF
abundance: few
j_gene: TRBJ1-2
v_gene: TRBV5-4
d_gene: NA

CDR3nt: TGTGCCAGTAGTATAGATAGGGGACACGGGAAGGATGGCTACACCTTC
CDR3aa: CASSIDRGHGKDGYTF
abundance: NA
j_gene: TRBJ1-2
v_gene: TRBV19
d_gene: NA

CDR3nt: TGTGCCAGCAGTTTAGGGGCCGGCAACTATGGCTACACCTTC
CDR3aa: CASSLGAGNYGYTF
abundance: NA
j_gene: TRBJ1-2
v_gene: TRBV28
d_gene: NA

CDR3nt: TGTGCCAGCAGCTTGGCCGGTCTGGCGGCCTCCTACAATGAGCAGTTCTTC
CDR3aa: CASSLAGLAASYNEQFF
abundance: few
j_gene: TRBJ2-1
v_gene: TRBV5-6
d_gene: NA

CDR3nt: TGTGCCAGCTTAGGGACAGACAATCAGCCCCAGCATTTT
CDR3aa: CASLGTDNQPQHF
abundance: NA
j_gene: TRBJ1-5
v_gene: TRBV25-1
d_gene: TRBD1

CDR3nt: TGTGCCAGCAGTCCTTACAATGAGCAGTTCTTC
CDR3aa: CASSPYNEQFF
abundance: once
j_gene: TRBJ2-1
v_gene: TRBV6-6
d_gene: NA

CDR3nt: TGTGCCAGCAGCTCCCCTCTAGCGGGAGGGCCGCTTCAATACGAGCAGTACTTC
CDR3aa: CASSSPLAGGPLQYEQYF
abundance: NA
j_gene: TRBJ2-7
v_gene: TRBV7-3
d_gene: TRBD2

CDR3nt: TGTGCCAGCAGCCAATGGGGGCTAAGCTCCTACAATGAGCAGTTCTTC
CDR3aa: CASSQWGLSSYNEQFF
abundance: NA
j_gene: TRBJ2-1
v_gene: TRBV14
d_gene: NA

CDR3nt: TGTGCCAGCAGTTATCCGGGGGTCCTCTACGAGCAGTACTTC
CDR3aa: CASSYPGVLYEQYF
abundance: NA
j_gene: TRBJ2-7
v_gene: TRBV6-2/TRBV6-3
d_gene: NA

CDR3nt: TGTGCCAGCAGCCAAGACCCCGGGAGGGCCTGGGATACGCAGTATTTT
CDR3aa: CASSQDPGRAWDTQYF
abundance: NA
j_gene: TRBJ2-3
v_gene: TRBV3-1/TRBV3-2
d_gene: TRBD2

CDR3nt: TGTGCCAGCAGCCCACCCACAGGGACGAATGGCTACACCTTC
CDR3aa: CASSPPTGTNGYTF
abundance: NA
j_gene: TRBJ1-2
v_gene: TRBV3-1/TRBV3-2
d_gene: NA

CDR3nt: TGTGCCAGCAGTTTAGGCCAGGGTCTTTTTCCTGGAAACACCATATATTTT
CDR3aa: CASSLGQGLFPGNTIYF
abundance: NA
j_gene: TRBJ1-3
v_gene: TRBV28
d_gene: NA

CDR3nt: TGTGCCAGCGGTCGTGGGGACACTACGAACACCGGGGAGCTGTTTTTT
CDR3aa: CASGRGDTTNTGELFF
abundance: NA
j_gene: TRBJ2-2
v_gene: TRBV5-4
d_gene: NA

CDR3nt: TGTGCCAGCAGCCAAGATAGGGATTGGGAGCTGGACGAGCAGTACTTC
CDR3aa: CASSQDRDWELDEQYF
abundance: once
j_gene: TRBJ2-7
v_gene: TRBV4-2
d_gene: NA

CDR3nt: TGTGCCAGCAGCTTAGGAGCAGGGCCATCCTACGAGCAGTACTTC
CDR3aa: CASSLGAGPSYEQYF
abundance: NA
j_gene: TRBJ2-7
v_gene: TRBV7-6
d_gene: NA